These 15 T cell receptor beta chains were all obtained from the same sample, sequenced in a study of blood T cell repertoires in COVID-19. Assay: immunoSEQ multiplex PCR; the TCRdb copy retains only in-frame clones and omits some. Of roughly 160,000 clones detected, about 83% appear once; the ten largest clones hold approximately 2%. Sequenced material: peripheral blood. The receptors shown here come from a woman older than 75 with acute or convalescent COVID-19.

The rearrangement uses TRBV7-2 and TRBJ2-7, with D possibly TRBD2 on 6 matching bases. Trimming left V 0 bases short and J 0 bases short, with 18 bases between. CDR1 is SGHTA and CDR2 is FQGNSA in the germline V gene. This CDR3 has 18 residues. Written as DNA, the CDR3 is TGTGCCAGCAGCTTAGCGCCCGCGGTGCGGGGTTCCTCCTACGAGCAGTACTTC. Its protein product is CASSLAPAVRGSSYEQYF.

This clone was observed once. V usage is TRBV7-6 and J usage is TRBJ2-2; 7 bases map to TRBD2. This CDR3 spans 14 amino acids. Looked up from germline, CDR1 is SGHVS and CDR2 is FNYEAQ. With V trimmed by 5 bases and J by 5 bases, 5 bases remained unmatched. The CDR3 sequence: CASSTRGETGELFF. In DNA, the CDR3 is TGTGCCAGCAGCACACGGGGGGAAACCGGGGAGCTGTTTTTT. Full variable domain (rest looked up from reference TRBV7-6 and TRBJ2-2): GAGVSQSPRYKVTKRGQDVALRCDPISGHVSLYWYRQALGQGPEFLTYFNYEAQQDKSGLPNDRFSAERPEGSISTLTIQRTEQRDSAMYRCASSTRGETGELFFGEGSRLTVL.

This clone appeared a few times. The rearrangement joins TRBV5-8 to TRBJ2-7; weak D call: TRBD1 (5 bases). This CDR3 is built from 12 residues. Germline values: CDR1 SGHTS, CDR2 YDEGEE. Trimming cost V 2 bases and J 8 bases, with 11 bases left between them. CDR3 residues: CASSFLDTKQYF. The CDR3 DNA reads as TGTGCCAGCAGCTTTCTGGACACAAAGCAGTACTTC.

V is TRBV29-1 and J is TRBJ1-5, with a weak D call TRBD1 (5 bases). The CDR3 is 13 amino acids. Trimming removed 7 bases at V and 4 bases at J, with 14 bases between. Germline V lookup: CDR1 SQVTM, CDR2 ANQGSEA. The CDR3 nucleotides read TGCAGCGCTTCCTCAGGGTATAATCAGCCCCAGCATTTT. It codes for CSASSGYNQPQHF.

This chain connects TRBV7-8 to TRBJ2-7; possibly TRBD2 for D (6 bases). The CDR3 has 14 amino acids. Trimming removed 3 bases at V and 5 bases at J, with 14 bases between. Germline-derived CDR1 and CDR2 are SGHVS and FQNEAQ. The CDR3: CASSFGGQENEQYF. The CDR3 bases are TGTGCCAGCAGCTTCGGAGGGCAAGAGAACGAGCAGTACTTC.

The chain uses TRBV11-2 and TRBJ2-3; 9 nucleotides agree with TRBD2. V gave up 2 bases and J gave up 9 bases; unmatched junction bases: 3. CDR1 SGHAT and CDR2 FQNNGV come from the germline V gene. This CDR3 is built from 13 residues. The CDR3 DNA follows: TGTGCCAGCAGCTTAACGCGGGAGGGGACGCAGTATTTT. Translation gives CASSLTREGTQYF.

The chain is built from TRBV11-3 and TRBJ2-5; TRBD2 aligns across 12 bases. V lost 4 bases and J lost 4; bases outside the gene matches: 10. This CDR3 region has 17 residues. Germline-derived CDR1 and CDR2 are SGHNT and YENEEA. CDR3: CASSSRSSGGAGETQYF. The CDR3 DNA is TGTGCCAGCAGCTCCCGGTCTAGCGGGGGGGCCGGAGAGACCCAGTACTTC.

The V call is TRBV5-6, the J call TRBJ1-4; D gene unclear. Trimming pared 2 bases from V and 5 bases from J, leaving 10 bases between. The germline V gene encodes CDR1 SGHDT and CDR2 YYEEEE. The CDR3 contains 14 residues. As DNA, the CDR3 is TGTGCCAGCAGCTTAGGGAGTGCGAATGAAAAACTGTTTTTT. Residues: CASSLGSANEKLFF.

The gene calls are TRBV15 and TRBJ1-1; TRBD1 matches 7 bases. V lost 5 bases to trimming and J lost 7 bases; unmatched junction nucleotides: 7. The CDR3 is made up of 13 amino acids. From germline, CDR1 is LNHNV and CDR2 YYDKDF (reference sequence). The CDR3 is CATSFGTESEAFF. The DNA of the CDR3 is TGTGCCACCAGCTTCGGGACAGAGAGTGAAGCTTTCTTT.

This chain uses TRBV3-1 (or the pseudogene TRBV3-2) with TRBJ2-1; 13 bases fit TRBD2. V trimming: 3 bases; J trimming: 8 bases; junction bases outside the gene matches: 1. CDR3 length: 14 residues. Germline V gene lookup returns CDR1 LGHDT and CDR2 YNNKEL (reference sequence). The CDR3 DNA reads TGTGCCAGCAGCCATGGACTAGCGGGAGATGAGCAGTTCTTC. Encoded protein: CASSHGLAGDEQFF.

The genes are TRBV7-2 and TRBJ2-3; 10 bases fit TRBD2. This CDR3 has 15 residues. Germline assignment: CDR1 SGHTA and CDR2 FQGNSA. Trimming at V came to 3 bases and at J to 3 bases, leaving 3 bases not matched to a gene. Here the CDR3 reads CASSFVSGGTDTQYF. The DNA of the CDR3 is TGTGCCAGCAGCTTCGTTAGCGGGGGGACAGATACGCAGTATTTT.

CDR3 coding DNA: TGTGCCAGCAGAGTACCCGCGAGTAATGAAAAACTGTTTTTT. Its protein product is CASRVPASNEKLFF. The rearrangement joins TRBV2 to TRBJ1-4; no firm D call. V shed 6 bases and J shed 4 bases, with 12 bases lying between them. Germline V gene lookup returns CDR1 SNHLY and CDR2 FYNNEI. The CDR3 length is 14 residues.

The gene calls are TRBV6-2 or TRBV6-3 and TRBJ2-5, with 15 bases fitting TRBD2. J gave up 7 bases and V 6 bases, and 9 bases lay outside the gene matches. The germline V gene has CDR1 MNHEY and CDR2 SVGEGT. The CDR3 is 16 residues long. CDR3 DNA sequence: TGTGCCAGCAGCCGTGGACTAGCGGGGGGGCAGGTGACCCAGTACTTC. Translation: CASSRGLAGGQVTQYF.

The rearrangement uses TRBV19 and TRBJ1-2; 9 nucleotides line up with TRBD1. Germline V gene lookup returns CDR1 LNHDA and CDR2 SQIVND (reference sequence). The CDR3 spans 14 residues. The junction had 5 bases not matched to a gene; V was cut back by 2 bases and J by 7 bases. CDR3 residues: CASSIMGQGVGYTF. The CDR3 nucleotides are TGTGCCAGTAGTATAATGGGACAGGGTGTTGGCTACACCTTC.

The chain carries TRBV30 and TRBJ1-3; 7 bases are shared with TRBD1. The V and J ends lost 8 bases and 0 bases, in that order; junction bases with no gene match: 4. This CDR3 is 13 amino acids long. CDR1 is GTSNPN and CDR2 is SVGIG in the germline V gene (reference sequence). The CDR3 nucleotides are TGTGCCCGGGCAGGGGGCTCTGGAAACACCATATATTTT. Translating gives CARAGGSGNTIYF.